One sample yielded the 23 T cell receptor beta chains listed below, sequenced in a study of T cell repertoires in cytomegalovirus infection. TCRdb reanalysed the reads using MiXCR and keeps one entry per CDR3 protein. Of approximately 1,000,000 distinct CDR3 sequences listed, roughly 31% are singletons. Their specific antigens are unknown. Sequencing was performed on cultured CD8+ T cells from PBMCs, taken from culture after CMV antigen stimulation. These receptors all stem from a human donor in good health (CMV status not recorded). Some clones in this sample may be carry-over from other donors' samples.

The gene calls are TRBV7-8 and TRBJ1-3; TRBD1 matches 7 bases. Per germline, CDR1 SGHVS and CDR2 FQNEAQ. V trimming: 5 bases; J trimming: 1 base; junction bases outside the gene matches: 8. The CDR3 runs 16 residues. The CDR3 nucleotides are TGTGCCAGCAGCACCTTGACAGGGAATTCTGGAAACACCATATATTTT. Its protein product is CASSTLTGNSGNTIYF.

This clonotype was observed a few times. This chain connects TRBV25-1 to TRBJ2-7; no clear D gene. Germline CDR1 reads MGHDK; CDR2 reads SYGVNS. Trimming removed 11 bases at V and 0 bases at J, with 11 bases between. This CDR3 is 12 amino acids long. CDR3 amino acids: CAAAVSSYEQYF. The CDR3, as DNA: TGTGCCGCGGCAGTGAGCTCCTACGAGCAGTACTTC.

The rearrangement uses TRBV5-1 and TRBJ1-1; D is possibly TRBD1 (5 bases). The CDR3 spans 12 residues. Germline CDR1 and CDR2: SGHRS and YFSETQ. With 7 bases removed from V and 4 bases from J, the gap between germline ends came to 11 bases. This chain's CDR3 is CASGRGGTEAFF. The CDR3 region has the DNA TGCGCCAGCGGAAGGGGTGGCACTGAAGCTTTCTTT.

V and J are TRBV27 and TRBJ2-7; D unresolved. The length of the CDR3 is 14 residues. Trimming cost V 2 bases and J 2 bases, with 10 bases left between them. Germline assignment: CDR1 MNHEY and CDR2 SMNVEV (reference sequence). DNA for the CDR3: TGTGCCAGCAGTTTAATGGGAAGTCCCTACGAGCAGTACTTC. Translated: CASSLMGSPYEQYF.

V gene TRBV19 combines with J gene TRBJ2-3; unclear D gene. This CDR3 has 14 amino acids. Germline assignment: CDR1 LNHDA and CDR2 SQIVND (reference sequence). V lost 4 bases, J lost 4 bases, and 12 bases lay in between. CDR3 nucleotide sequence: TGTGCCAGTAGTAAACGCAGCCCTGCAGATACGCAGTATTTT. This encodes CASSKRSPADTQYF.

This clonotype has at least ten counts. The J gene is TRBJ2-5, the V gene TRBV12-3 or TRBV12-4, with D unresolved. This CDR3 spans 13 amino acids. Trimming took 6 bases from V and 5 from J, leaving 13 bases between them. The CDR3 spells CASSLLGEETQYF. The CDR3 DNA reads TGTGCCAGCAGCTTATTAGGAGAGGAGACCCAGTACTTC.

The CDR3 coding sequence is TGTGCCAGCAGCAACCCCGAAGGAACAGCTGGGAACACTGAAGCTTTCTTT. Translation gives CASSNPEGTAGNTEAFF. This chain uses TRBV11-2 with TRBJ1-1; D is undetermined. CDR1 is SGHAT, CDR2 FQNNGV, per germline. The CDR3 contains 17 residues. Trimming removed 5 bases at V and 1 base at J, with 20 bases between.

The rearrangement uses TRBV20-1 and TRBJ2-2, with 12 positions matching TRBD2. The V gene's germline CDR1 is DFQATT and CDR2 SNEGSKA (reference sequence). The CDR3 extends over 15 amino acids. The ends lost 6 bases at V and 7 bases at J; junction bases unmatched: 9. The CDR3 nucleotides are TGCAGTGCACCTAGCGGGGGGGCGGGCAACGGGGAGCTGTTTTTT. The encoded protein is CSAPSGGAGNGELFF.

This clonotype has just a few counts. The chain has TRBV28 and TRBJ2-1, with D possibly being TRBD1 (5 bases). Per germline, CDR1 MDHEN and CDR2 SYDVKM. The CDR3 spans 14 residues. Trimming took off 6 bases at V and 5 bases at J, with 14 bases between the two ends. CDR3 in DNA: TGTGCCAGCAGGGTCCAGGGTCGGGACAATGAGCAGTTCTTC. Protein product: CASRVQGRDNEQFF.

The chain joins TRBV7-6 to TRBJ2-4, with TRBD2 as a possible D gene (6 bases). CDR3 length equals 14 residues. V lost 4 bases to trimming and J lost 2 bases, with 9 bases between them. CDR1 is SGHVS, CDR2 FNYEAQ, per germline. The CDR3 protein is CASSSAGSKNIQYF. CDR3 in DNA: TGTGCCAGCAGCTCGGCGGGGTCCAAAAACATTCAGTACTTC.

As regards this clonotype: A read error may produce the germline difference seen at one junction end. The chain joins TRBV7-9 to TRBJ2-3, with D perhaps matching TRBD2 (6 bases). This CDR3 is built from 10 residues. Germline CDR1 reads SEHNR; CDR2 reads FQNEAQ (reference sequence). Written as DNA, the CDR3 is TGTGCCAGCAGCCGCGGGGTAGCGGATTTT. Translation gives CASSRGVADF.

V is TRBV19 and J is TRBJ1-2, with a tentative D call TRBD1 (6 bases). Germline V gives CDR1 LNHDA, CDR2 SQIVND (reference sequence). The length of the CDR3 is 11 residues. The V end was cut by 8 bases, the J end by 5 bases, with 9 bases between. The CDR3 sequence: CASLQGYGYTF. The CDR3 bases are TGTGCCAGTCTACAGGGTTATGGCTACACCTTC.

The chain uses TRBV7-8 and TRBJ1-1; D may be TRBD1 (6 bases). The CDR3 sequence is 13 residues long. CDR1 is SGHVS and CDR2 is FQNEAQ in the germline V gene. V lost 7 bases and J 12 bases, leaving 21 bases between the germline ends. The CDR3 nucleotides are TGTGCCAGCACCTCGGTGGGGGGGGCTATGTCTTTCTTT. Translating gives CASTSVGGAMSFF. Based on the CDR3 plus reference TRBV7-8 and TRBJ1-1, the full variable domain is GAGVSQSPRYKVAKRGQDVALRCDPISGHVSLFWYQQALGQGPEFLTYFQNEAQLDKSGLPSDRFFAERPEGSVSTLKIQRTQQEDSAVYLCASTSVGGAMSFFGQGTRLTVV.

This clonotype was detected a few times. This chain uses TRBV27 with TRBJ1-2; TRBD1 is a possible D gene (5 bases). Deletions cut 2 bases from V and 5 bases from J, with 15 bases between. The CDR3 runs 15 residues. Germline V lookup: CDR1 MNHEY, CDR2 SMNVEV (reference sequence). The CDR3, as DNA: TGTGCCAGCAGTTTAGGTACAGGTCTTCTTTATGGCTACACCTTC. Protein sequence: CASSLGTGLLYGYTF.

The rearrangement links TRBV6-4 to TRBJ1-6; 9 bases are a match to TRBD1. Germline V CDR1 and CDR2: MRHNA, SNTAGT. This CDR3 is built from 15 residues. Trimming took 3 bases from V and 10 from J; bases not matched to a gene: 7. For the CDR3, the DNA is TGTGCCAGCAGTGAACTGGGGACAGGGCGCTCACCCCTCCACTTT. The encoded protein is CASSELGTGRSPLHF.

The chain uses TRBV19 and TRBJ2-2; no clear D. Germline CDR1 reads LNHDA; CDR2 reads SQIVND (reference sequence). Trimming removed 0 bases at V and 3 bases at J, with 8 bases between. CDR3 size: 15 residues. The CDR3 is CASSIDGGYTGELFF. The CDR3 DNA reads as TGTGCCAGTAGTATAGACGGCGGATACACCGGGGAGCTGTTTTTT.

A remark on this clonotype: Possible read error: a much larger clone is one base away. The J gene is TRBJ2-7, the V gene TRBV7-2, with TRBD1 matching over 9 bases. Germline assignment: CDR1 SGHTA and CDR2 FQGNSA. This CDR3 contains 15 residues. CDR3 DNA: TGTGCCAGCAGCTTAGTGACAGGGGGTAACTACGAGCGGTACTTC. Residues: CASSLVTGGNYERYF.

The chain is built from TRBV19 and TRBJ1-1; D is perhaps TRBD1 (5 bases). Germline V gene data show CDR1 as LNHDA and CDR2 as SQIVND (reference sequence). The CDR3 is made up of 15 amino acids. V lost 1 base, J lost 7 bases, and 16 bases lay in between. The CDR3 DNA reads TGTGCCAGTAGTATAGGCAGGAAGTGGGGCAATGAAGCTTTCTTT. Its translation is CASSIGRKWGNEAFF.

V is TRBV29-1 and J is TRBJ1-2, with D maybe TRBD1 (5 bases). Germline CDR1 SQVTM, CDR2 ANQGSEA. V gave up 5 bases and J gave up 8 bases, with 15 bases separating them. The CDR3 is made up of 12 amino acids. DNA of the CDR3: TGCAGCGTTCCCGGGACCCAAGGAGGCTACACCTTC. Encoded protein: CSVPGTQGGYTF.

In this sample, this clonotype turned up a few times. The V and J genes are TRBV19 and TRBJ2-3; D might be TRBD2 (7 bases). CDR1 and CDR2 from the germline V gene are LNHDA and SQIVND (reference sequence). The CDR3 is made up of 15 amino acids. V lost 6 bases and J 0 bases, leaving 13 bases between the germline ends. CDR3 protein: CASRRGLTSTDTQYF. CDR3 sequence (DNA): TGTGCCAGTAGGCGGGGGCTAACTAGCACAGATACGCAGTATTTT.

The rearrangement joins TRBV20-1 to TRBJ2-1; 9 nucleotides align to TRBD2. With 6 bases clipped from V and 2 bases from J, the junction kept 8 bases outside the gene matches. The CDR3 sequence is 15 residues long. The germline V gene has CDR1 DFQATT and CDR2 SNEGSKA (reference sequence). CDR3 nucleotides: TGCAGTGCCTTGGGGCGGGGGGGAACCTACAATGAGCAGTTCTTC. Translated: CSALGRGGTYNEQFF.

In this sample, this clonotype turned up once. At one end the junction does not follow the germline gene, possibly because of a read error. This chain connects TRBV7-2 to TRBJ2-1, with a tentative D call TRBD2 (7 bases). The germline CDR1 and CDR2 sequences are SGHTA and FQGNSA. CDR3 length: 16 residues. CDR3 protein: CASSLAPVGGRNEQFF. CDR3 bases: TGTGCCAGTAGCTTAGCTCCAGTGGGGGGGCGCAATGAGCAGTTCTTC.

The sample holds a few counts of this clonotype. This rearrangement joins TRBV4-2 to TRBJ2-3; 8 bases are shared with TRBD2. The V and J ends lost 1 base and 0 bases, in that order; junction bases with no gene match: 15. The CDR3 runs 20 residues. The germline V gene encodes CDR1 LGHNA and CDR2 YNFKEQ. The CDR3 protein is CASSQVKDFGLAPSTDTQYF. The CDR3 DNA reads TGTGCCAGCAGCCAAGTTAAGGATTTCGGACTAGCCCCTAGCACAGATACGCAGTATTTT.